This T cell receptor beta chain was recorded in a study of T cell responses to AZD1222 COVID-19 vaccine. Trimming took off 4 bases at V and 6 bases at J, with 13 bases between the two ends. Germline V gene lookup returns CDR1 MRHNA and CDR2 SNTAGT. The CDR3 is 14 amino acids. Only in-frame clones appear in the TCRdb table, and some are missing; sequencing was by immunoSEQ multiplex PCR. The table shows about 64,000 clones, with about 90% occurring only once. This sequence originates from an adult who received the MenACWY meningococcal vaccine as a control. The chain couples TRBV6-4 to TRBJ2-1; a possible D gene is TRBD2 (7 bases). This specimen was peripheral blood, taken 28 days after the second dose of the MenACWY control vaccine. The CDR3 coding sequence is TGTGCCAGCAGTGTGGGGGGGGCTAGCAATGAGCAGTTCTTC. Translated, it gives CASSVGGASNEQFF.